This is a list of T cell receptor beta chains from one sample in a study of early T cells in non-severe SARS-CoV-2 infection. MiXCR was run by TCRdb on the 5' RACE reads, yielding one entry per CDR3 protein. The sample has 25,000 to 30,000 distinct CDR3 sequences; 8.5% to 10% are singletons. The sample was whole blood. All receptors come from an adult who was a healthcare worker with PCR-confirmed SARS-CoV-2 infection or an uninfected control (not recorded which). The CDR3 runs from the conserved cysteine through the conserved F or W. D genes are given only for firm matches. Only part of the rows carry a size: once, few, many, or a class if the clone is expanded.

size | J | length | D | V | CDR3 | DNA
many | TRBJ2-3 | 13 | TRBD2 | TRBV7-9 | CAATSGGTDTQYF | TGTGCCGCTACTAGCGGGGGCACAGATACGCAGTATTTT
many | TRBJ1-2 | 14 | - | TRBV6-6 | CASHRQSANYGYTF | TGTGCCAGCCACCGACAGTCAGCTAACTATGGCTACACCTTC
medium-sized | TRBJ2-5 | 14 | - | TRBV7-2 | CASSLYGASGTQYF | TGTGCCAGCAGCTTATATGGGGCCTCGGGGACCCAGTACTTC
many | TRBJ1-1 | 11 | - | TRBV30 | CAWSVDGEAFF | TGTGCCTGGAGTGTAGACGGTGAAGCTTTCTTT
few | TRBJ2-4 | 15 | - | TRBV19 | CASSLKRETKNIQYF | TGTGCCAGTAGTCTAAAAAGGGAGACCAAAAACATTCAGTACTTC
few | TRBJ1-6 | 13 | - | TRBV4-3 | CASSQFRDSPLHF | TGCGCCAGCAGCCAGTTCAGGGATTCACCCCTCCACTTT
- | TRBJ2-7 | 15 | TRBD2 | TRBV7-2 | CASSLGGGGAYEQYF | TGTGCCAGCAGCTTGGGCGGCGGGGGGGCCTACGAGCAGTACTTC
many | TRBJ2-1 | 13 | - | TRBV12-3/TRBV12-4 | CASSRSSYNEQFF | TGTGCCAGCAGCCGGAGCTCCTACAATGAGCAGTTCTTC
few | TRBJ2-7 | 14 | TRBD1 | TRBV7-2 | CASSLRPRDSEQYF | TGTGCCAGCAGCTTAAGACCAAGGGACAGTGAGCAGTACTTC
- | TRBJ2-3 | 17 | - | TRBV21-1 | CASSNLTTKGSTDTQYF | TGTGCCAGCAGCAATCTGACTACCAAAGGATCCACAGATACGCAGTATTTT
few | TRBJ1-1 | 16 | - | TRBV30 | CAWKGQGKGDYTEAFF | TGTGCCTGGAAGGGTCAAGGAAAAGGGGATTACACTGAAGCTTTCTTT
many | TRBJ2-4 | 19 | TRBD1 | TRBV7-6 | CASSTGSGSSQGAKNIQYF | TGTGCCAGCAGCACGGGGTCAGGGTCATCACAGGGGGCGAAAAACATTCAGTACTTC
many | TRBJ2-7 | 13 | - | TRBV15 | CATSRSGIYEQYF | TGTGCCACCAGCAGGTCAGGGATTTACGAGCAGTACTTC
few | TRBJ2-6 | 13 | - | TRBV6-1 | CASTRTGANVLTF | TGTGCCAGCACCAGGACTGGGGCCAACGTCCTGACTTTC
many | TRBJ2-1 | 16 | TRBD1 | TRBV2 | CASSERGQAPYNEQFF | TGTGCCAGCAGTGAACGGGGACAGGCCCCCTACAATGAGCAGTTCTTC
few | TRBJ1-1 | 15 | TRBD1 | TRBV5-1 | CASTNKGTGDTEAFF | TGCGCCAGCACCAATAAAGGGACAGGGGACACTGAAGCTTTCTTT
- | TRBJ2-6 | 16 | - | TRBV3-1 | CASSQVPSSGANVLTF | TGTGCCAGCAGCCAAGTTCCTAGTTCTGGGGCCAACGTCCTGACTTTC
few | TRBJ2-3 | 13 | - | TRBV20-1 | CSAGDRFTDTQYF | TGCAGTGCCGGAGACAGATTCACAGATACGCAGTATTTT
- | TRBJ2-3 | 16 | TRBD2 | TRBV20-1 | CSARDRGGGLTDTQYF | TGCAGTGCTAGAGACAGGGGCGGGGGGCTCACAGATACGCAGTATTTT
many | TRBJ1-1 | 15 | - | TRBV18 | CASSYARNMNTEAFF | TGTGCCAGCTCATATGCACGGAACATGAACACTGAAGCTTTCTTT
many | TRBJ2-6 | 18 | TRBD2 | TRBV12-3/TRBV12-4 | CASSPGEGLGIGANVLTF | TGTGCCAGCAGCCCCGGGGAGGGGCTTGGCATCGGGGCCAACGTCCTGACTTTC
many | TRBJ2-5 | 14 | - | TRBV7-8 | CASSLPGPGGTQYF | TGTGCCAGCAGCTTACCAGGGCCCGGAGGGACCCAGTACTTC
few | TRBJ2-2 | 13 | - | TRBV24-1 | CATSDPAAGELFF | TGTGCCACCAGTGATCCCGCAGCGGGGGAGCTGTTTTTT
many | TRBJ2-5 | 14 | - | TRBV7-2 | CASSLRTPTGTQYF | TGTGCCAGCAGCTTAAGGACTCCGACCGGGACCCAGTACTTC
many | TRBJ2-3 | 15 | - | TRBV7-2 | CASSLGQTSTDTQYF | TGTGCCAGCAGCTTGGGTCAGACTAGCACAGATACGCAGTATTTT
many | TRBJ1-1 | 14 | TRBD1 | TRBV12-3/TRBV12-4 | CASTPTGVNTEAFF | TGTGCCAGCACCCCAACAGGGGTGAACACTGAAGCTTTCTTT
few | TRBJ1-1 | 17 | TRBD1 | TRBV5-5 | CASSPRDSERVNTEAFF | TGTGCCAGCAGCCCCAGGGACAGCGAAAGAGTGAACACTGAAGCTTTCTTT
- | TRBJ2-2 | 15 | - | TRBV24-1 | CATARDFSNTGELFF | TGTGCCACCGCGAGGGACTTCTCGAACACCGGGGAGCTGTTTTTT
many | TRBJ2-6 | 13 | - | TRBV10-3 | CASRVTGANVLTF | TGTGCCTCGAGAGTTACGGGGGCCAACGTCCTGACTTTC
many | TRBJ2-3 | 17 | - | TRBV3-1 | CASSQGAVGFGADTQYF | TGTGCCAGCAGCCAAGGGGCTGTCGGTTTCGGAGCAGATACGCAGTATTTT
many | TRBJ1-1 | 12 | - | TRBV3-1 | CASRGGNTEAFF | TGTGCCAGCAGAGGCGGGAACACTGAAGCTTTCTTT
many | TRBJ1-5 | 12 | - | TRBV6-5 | CASSFINQPQHF | TGTGCCAGCAGTTTCATTAATCAGCCCCAGCATTTT
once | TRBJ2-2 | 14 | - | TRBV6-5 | CASSYSPATGELFF | TGTGCCAGCAGTTACTCCCCCGCCACCGGGGAGCTGTTTTTT
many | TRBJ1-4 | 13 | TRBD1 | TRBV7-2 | CASSRDRDEKLFF | TGTGCCAGCAGCCGGGACAGGGACGAAAAACTGTTTTTT
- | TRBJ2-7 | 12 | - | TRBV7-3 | CAGGGQRSEQYF | TGTGCCGGAGGGGGCCAAAGGAGCGAGCAGTACTTC
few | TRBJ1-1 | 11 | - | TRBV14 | CASSRSTEAFF | TGTGCCAGCAGCCGAAGCACTGAAGCTTTCTTT
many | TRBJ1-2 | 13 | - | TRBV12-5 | CASGLIANYGYTF | TGTGCTAGTGGTTTGATAGCTAACTATGGCTACACCTTC
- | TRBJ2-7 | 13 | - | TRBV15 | CATRASLGNEQYF | TGTGCCACCCGCGCCTCCCTTGGAAACGAGCAGTACTTC
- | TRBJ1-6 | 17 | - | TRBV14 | CASSQDTGAGPNSPLHF | TGTGCCAGCAGCCAAGATACCGGGGCAGGGCCTAATTCACCCCTCCACTTT
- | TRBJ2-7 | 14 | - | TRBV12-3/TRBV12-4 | CASSRGVFPGEQYF | TGTGCCAGCAGTCGAGGGGTGTTTCCGGGCGAGCAGTACTTC
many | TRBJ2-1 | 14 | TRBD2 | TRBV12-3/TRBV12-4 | CASTAGGAYNEQFF | TGTGCCAGCACCGCGGGGGGGGCCTACAATGAGCAGTTCTTC
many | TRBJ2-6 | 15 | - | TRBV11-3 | CASSGGISGANVLTF | TGTGCCAGCAGCGGGGGTATTTCTGGGGCCAACGTCCTGACTTTC
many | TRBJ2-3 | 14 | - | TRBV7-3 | CASSQQGSIDTQYF | TGTGCCAGCAGCCAACAGGGTTCTATAGATACGCAGTATTTT
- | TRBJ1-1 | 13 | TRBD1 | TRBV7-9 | CASSLARTGEAFF | TGTGCCAGCAGCTTAGCTAGGACAGGGGAAGCTTTCTTT
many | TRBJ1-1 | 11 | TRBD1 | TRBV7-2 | CASLRTGEAFF | TGTGCCAGCCTAAGGACAGGGGAAGCTTTCTTT
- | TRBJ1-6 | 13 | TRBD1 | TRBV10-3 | CAIGVDRDSPLHF | TGTGCCATCGGAGTAGACAGGGATTCACCCCTCCACTTT
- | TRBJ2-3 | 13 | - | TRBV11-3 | CASSPGVTDTQYF | TGTGCCAGCAGCCCGGGGGTCACAGATACGCAGTATTTT
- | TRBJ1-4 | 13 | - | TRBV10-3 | CAIRRESGEKLFF | TGTGCCATCAGGAGGGAGTCTGGTGAAAAACTGTTTTTT
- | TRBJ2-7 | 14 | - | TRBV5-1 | CASSLGGRNYEQYF | TGCGCCAGCAGCTTGGGGGGGAGGAACTACGAGCAGTACTTC
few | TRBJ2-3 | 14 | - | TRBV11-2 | CASSLVSPGDTQYF | TGTGCCAGCAGCTTAGTCTCTCCGGGAGATACGCAGTATTTT
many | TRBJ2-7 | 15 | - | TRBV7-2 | CASSLAVYASYEQYF | TGTGCCAGCAGCTTAGCAGTCTACGCATCCTACGAGCAGTACTTC
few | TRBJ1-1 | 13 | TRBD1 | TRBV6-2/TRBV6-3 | CASRSTGGTEAFF | TGTGCTAGCAGATCCACAGGGGGCACTGAAGCTTTCTTT
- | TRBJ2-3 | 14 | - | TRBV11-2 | CASSLGGATDTQYF | TGTGCCAGCAGCTTAGGGGGGGCCACAGATACGCAGTATTTT
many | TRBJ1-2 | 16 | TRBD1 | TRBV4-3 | CASSQDQLTGADGYTF | TGCGCCAGCAGCCAAGATCAGCTTACAGGGGCTGATGGCTACACCTTC
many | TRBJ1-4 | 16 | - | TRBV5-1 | CASSLGSGATNEKLFF | TGCGCCAGCAGCTTGGGATCGGGGGCAACTAATGAAAAACTGTTTTTT